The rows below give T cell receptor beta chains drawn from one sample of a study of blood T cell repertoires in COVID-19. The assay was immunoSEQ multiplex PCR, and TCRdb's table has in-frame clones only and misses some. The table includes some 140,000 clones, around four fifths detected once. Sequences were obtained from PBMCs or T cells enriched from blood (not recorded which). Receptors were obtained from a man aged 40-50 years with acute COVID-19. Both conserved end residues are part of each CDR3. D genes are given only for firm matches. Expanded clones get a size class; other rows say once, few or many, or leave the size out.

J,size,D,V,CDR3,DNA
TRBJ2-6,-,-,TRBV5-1,CACQLATGGANVLTF,TGCGCCTGTCAGCTGGCGACGGGAGGGGCCAACGTCCTGACTTTC
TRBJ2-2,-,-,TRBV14,CASSVLARGELFF,TGTGCCAGCAGCGTGCTCGCTCGGGGGGAGCTGTTTTTT
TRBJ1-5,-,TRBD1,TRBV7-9,CASSRGQGGQPQHF,TGTGCCAGCAGCCGCGGACAGGGCGGGCAGCCCCAGCATTTT
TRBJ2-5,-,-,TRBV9,CASSVALSGLQETQYF,TGTGCCAGCAGCGTAGCCCTAAGCGGGCTTCAAGAGACCCAGTACTTC
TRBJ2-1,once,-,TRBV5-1,CASRDSPNNEQFF,TGCGCCAGCAGGGACAGTCCAAACAATGAGCAGTTCTTC
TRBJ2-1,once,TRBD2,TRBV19,CASSVTSGDEQFF,TGTGCCAGTAGTGTCACTAGCGGGGATGAGCAGTTCTTC
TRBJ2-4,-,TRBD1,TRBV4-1,CASSQEGPGGPLAKNIQYF,TGCGCCAGCAGCCAAGAGGGGCCAGGGGGCCCTCTGGCCAAAAACATTCAGTACTTC
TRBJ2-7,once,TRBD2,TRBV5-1,CASGSGEGKWSYEQYF,TGCGCCAGCGGTTCCGGGGAGGGGAAATGGTCCTACGAGCAGTACTTC
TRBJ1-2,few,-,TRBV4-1,CASSQEQGNYGYTF,TGCGCCAGCAGCCAAGAACAGGGTAACTATGGCTACACCTTC
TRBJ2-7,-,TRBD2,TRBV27,CASSPRASGTYEQYF,TGTGCCAGCAGCCCACGGGCTAGCGGGACCTACGAGCAGTACTTC
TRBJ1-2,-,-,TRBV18,CASSPPAGGPNYGYTF,TGTGCCAGCTCACCACCGGCGGGGGGACCTAACTATGGCTACACCTTC
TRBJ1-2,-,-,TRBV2,CASSEQTNGYTF,TGTGCCAGCAGTGAACAAACAAATGGCTACACCTTC
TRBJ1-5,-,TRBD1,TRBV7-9,CASSSGTGINQPQHF,TGTGCCAGCAGCTCCGGGACAGGGATTAATCAGCCCCAGCATTTT
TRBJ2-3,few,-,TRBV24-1,CATLGRPLTSLTDTQYF,TGTGCCACCCTCGGCAGGCCCCTCACTTCTCTCACAGATACGCAGTATTTT
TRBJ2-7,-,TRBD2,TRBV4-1,CASSQDGSFSGRTYEQYF,TGCGCCAGCAGCCAAGATGGTTCCTTTAGCGGGAGAACCTACGAGCAGTACTTC
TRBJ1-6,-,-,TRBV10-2,CASSGRQSYNSPLHF,TGCGCCAGCAGTGGACGACAATCCTATAATTCACCCCTCCACTTT
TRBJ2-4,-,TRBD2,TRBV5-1,CASSSTSGAQNIQYF,TGCGCCAGCAGTTCGACTAGCGGGGCGCAAAACATTCAGTACTTC
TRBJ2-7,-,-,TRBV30,CAWDHRGYEQYF,TGTGCCTGGGACCATCGGGGATACGAGCAGTACTTC
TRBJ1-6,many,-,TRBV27,CASSFPGGPLHF,TGTGCCAGCAGTTTCCCCGGGGGACCCCTCCACTTT
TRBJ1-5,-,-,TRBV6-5,CASSLPGEPQHF,TGTGCCAGCAGCCTCCCGGGGGAGCCCCAGCATTTT
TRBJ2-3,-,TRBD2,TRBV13,CASSLGAGSGDTQYF,TGTGCCAGCAGCTTAGGAGCGGGGAGTGGGGATACGCAGTATTTT
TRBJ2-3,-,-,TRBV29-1,CSVEWGSSTDTQYF,TGCAGCGTTGAATGGGGCTCTAGCACAGATACGCAGTATTTT
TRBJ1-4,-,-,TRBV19,CASSMLQLGMATNEKLFF,TGTGCCAGTAGTATGCTACAACTAGGGATGGCAACTAATGAAAAACTGTTTTTT
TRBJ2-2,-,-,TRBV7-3,CASSPGSAGELFF,TGTGCCAGCAGTCCAGGGTCGGCCGGGGAGCTGTTTTTT
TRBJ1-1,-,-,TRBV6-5,CASSFRVLNEAFF,TGTGCCAGCAGTTTCAGGGTCTTGAATGAAGCTTTCTTT
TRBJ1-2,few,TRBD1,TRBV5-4,CASSWDRQGYTF,TGTGCCAGCAGTTGGGACAGGCAAGGCTACACCTTC
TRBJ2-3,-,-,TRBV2,CASSDPSRGSDTQYF,TGTGCCAGCAGTGACCCTAGCCGGGGTTCAGATACGCAGTATTTT
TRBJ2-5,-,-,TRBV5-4,CASSLAGVQETQYF,TGTGCCAGCAGCTTGGCCGGGGTGCAAGAGACCCAGTACTTC
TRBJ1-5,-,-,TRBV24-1,CATSAGKQPQHF,TGTGCCACCAGTGCAGGGAAGCAGCCCCAGCATTTT
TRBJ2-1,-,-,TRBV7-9,CASSSRGVTWGMVHEQFF,TGTGCCAGCAGCTCCAGGGGGGTAACTTGGGGAATGGTGCATGAGCAGTTCTTC
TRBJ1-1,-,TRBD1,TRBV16,CASSQRGQGATEAFF,TGTGCCAGCAGCCAGCGTGGACAGGGGGCCACTGAAGCTTTCTTT
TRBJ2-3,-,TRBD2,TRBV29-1,CSGGLAGGTDTQYF,TGCAGCGGAGGACTAGCGGGAGGCACAGATACGCAGTATTTT
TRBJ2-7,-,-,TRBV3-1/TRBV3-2,CASSQEGVYEQYF,TGTGCCAGCAGCCAAGAAGGGGTCTACGAGCAGTACTTC
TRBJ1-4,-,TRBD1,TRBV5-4,CASSLLTGQATNEKLFF,TGTGCCAGCAGCTTGTTGACAGGGCAGGCGACTAATGAAAAACTGTTTTTT
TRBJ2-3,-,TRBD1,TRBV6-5,CASSYGRQGGDTQYF,TGTGCCAGCAGTTACGGGAGACAGGGGGGAGATACGCAGTATTTT
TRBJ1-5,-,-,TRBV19,CASSMGYRGSNQPQHF,TGTGCCAGTAGTATGGGTTACAGAGGGAGCAATCAGCCCCAGCATTTT
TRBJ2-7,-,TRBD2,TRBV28,CASSFSTSGNEQYF,TGTGCCAGCAGTTTTTCAACTAGCGGGAACGAGCAGTACTTC
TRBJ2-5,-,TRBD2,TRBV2,CASSGRSGGETQYF,TGTGCCAGCAGTGGGAGGTCGGGAGGAGAGACCCAGTACTTC
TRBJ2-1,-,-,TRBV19,CASSTGSVDEQFF,TGTGCCAGTAGTACGGGGTCAGTCGATGAGCAGTTCTTC
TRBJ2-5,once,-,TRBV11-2,CASSLLGIKGETQYF,TGTGCCAGCAGCTTGCTCGGCATCAAGGGGGAGACCCAGTACTTC
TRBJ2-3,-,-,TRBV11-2,CASSLEQANTQYF,TGTGCCAGCAGCCTAGAACAGGCGAATACGCAGTATTTT
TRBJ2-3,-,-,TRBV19,CASSISGYPTDTQYF,TGTGCCAGTAGTATCTCGGGGTACCCCACAGATACGCAGTATTTT
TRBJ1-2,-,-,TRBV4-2,CASSQDRGGAKGYTF,TGTGCCAGCAGCCAAGATAGAGGGGGGGCGAAAGGCTACACCTTC
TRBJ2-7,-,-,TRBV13,CASSLETRYGEQYF,TGTGCCAGCAGCTTGGAGACTAGGTATGGAGAGCAGTACTTC
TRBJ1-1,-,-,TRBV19,CASSFTGTLDEAFF,TGTGCCAGTAGTTTCACAGGGACCTTGGATGAAGCTTTCTTT
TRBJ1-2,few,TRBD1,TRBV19,CASRPSGTGATGYTF,TGTGCCAGTAGACCCTCGGGGACAGGGGCAACTGGCTACACCTTC